This T cell receptor beta chain was retrieved from a study of graft-versus-host responses after intestinal transplantation. As for the study in general: Induction using anti-thymocyte globulin, followed by tacrolimus and steroids for two to four years, was given to all recipients. The study's findings and limits: Within allografts, high graft-versus-host to host-versus-graft clonal ratios were seen among patients with graft-donor T cell macrochimerism.

Profiling relied on immunoSEQ multiplex PCR, and the TCRdb table lists in-frame clones only, not all of them. This sample carries about 6,900 clones, about a third of them seen once, and the ten largest clones take 6%. Plating combined about 200,000 CFSE-labeled responder cells with about 200,000 irradiated, violet-dye-labeled stimulator cells. Upon completion of the reaction, proliferating CFSE-low responders, both CD3+CD4+ and CD3+CD8+, were sorted. This clone was detected once. CDR1 is SGHRS and CDR2 is YFSETQ in the germline V gene. This CDR3 has 16 amino acids. J lost 2 bases, V lost 4 bases, and 8 bases had no gene match.

Sample: alloreactive CD8+ T cells from a mixed lymphocyte reaction culture, taken before transplantation. Subset here: CFSE-low proliferating T cells sorted from roughly six-day pre-transplant mixed lymphocyte reaction (GvH or HvG direction). The gene calls are TRBV5-1 and TRBJ2-7, with 11 bases lining up with TRBD2. The receptor comes from a human patient who was an organ donor for intestinal transplantation. CDR3 DNA: TGCGCCAGCAGCGACGGGACTAGCGGTATCACCTACGAGCAGTACTTC. It specifies CASSDGTSGITYEQYF. The full variable domain, completed using reference TRBV5-1 and TRBJ2-7, is KAGVTQTPRYLIKTRGQQVTLSCSPISGHRSVSWYQQTPGQGLQFLFEYFSETQRNKGNFPGRFSGRQFSNSRSEMNVSTLELGDSALYLCASSDGTSGITYEQYFGPGTRLTVT.